One and the same sample provided the 9 T cell receptor beta chains below, sequenced in a study of beta chain features in type 1 diabetes. Points from the study as a whole: Among patients with Type 1 diabetes, TCRB CDR3s were moderately but significantly shorter in every one of the four CD4+ subsets.

What was sequenced were expressed TCRB transcripts, since all of the isolated RNA had been reverse transcribed. Libraries were prepared by immunoSEQ multiplex PCR; TCRdb keeps only in-frame clonotypes and omits some of them. This sample carries about 340,000 clones, approximately 10% of them seen once, and the ten largest clones take about 1%. These TCRs are of unknown antigen specificity. Sequenced sample: central memory CD4+ T cells from blood. The receptor set was obtained from a man younger than 45 with type 1 diabetes.

This clone was seen only a few times. The gene calls are TRBV5-6 and TRBJ1-6; 9 nucleotides line up with TRBD1. J was trimmed by 8 bases and V by 4 bases; bases with no gene match: 13. This CDR3 has 17 residues. Germline assignment: CDR1 SGHDT and CDR2 YYEEEE. DNA of the CDR3: TGTGCCAGCAGCGTGATACCGGGACAGGGTTTCGATTCACCCCTCCACTTT. Translating gives CASSVIPGQGFDSPLHF.

In its sample, this clone was seen many times. The genes are TRBV10-3 and TRBJ1-2, with 8 bases fitting TRBD1. Trimming removed 0 bases from V and 8 bases from J; junction bases left unmatched: 5. This CDR3 spans 14 amino acids. Germline CDR1 ENHRY, CDR2 SYGVKD. CDR3 sequence reads: CAISESLTGEGYTF. Here the CDR3 DNA reads TGTGCCATCAGTGAGTCGTTGACAGGGGAAGGCTACACCTTC.

This clone was recorded a few times. The chain couples TRBV2 to TRBJ1-5, with no clear D. Germline V CDR1 and CDR2: SNHLY, FYNNEI. Deletions cut 7 bases from V and 0 bases from J, with 10 bases between. This CDR3 has 14 amino acids. This CDR3 is CASTGGNSNQPQHF. The CDR3 region has the DNA TGTGCCAGCACGGGAGGAAATAGCAATCAGCCCCAGCATTTT. Full variable domain (outside the CDR3, taken from reference TRBV2 and TRBJ1-5): EPEVTQTPSHQVTQMGQEVILRCVPISNHLYFYWYRQILGQKVEFLVSFYNNEISEKSEIFDDQFSVERPDGSNFTLKIRSTKLEDSAMYFCASTGGNSNQPQHFGDGTRLSIL.

This clone was observed a handful of times. This chain links TRBV18 with TRBJ2-7; D gene ambiguous. CDR1 and CDR2 from the germline V gene are KGHSH and LQKENI. CDR3 length equals 13 residues. Deletions cut 1 base from V and 0 bases from J, with 4 bases between. The CDR3: CASSPQGSYEQYF. CDR3 in DNA: TGTGCCAGCTCACCACAGGGCTCCTACGAGCAGTACTTC.

In its sample, this clone was seen a few times. The chain has TRBV6-1 and TRBJ1-1; no reliable D call. The V gene lost 6 bases and the J gene lost 8 bases, with 7 bases spanning the gap. Germline V gene data show CDR1 as MNHNS and CDR2 as SASEGT. This CDR3 spans 10 amino acids. The CDR3 DNA reads TGTGCCAGCAGGCCTGAGGAAGCTTTCTTT. Amino acid sequence: CASRPEEAFF.

This clone was seen more than once but under ten times. The rearrangement links TRBV15 to TRBJ2-2; D is uncertain. Trimming cost V 7 bases and J 4 bases, with 4 bases left between them. The V gene's germline CDR1 is LNHNV and CDR2 YYDKDF (reference sequence). This CDR3 is 11 amino acids long. Here the CDR3 reads CATKVTGELFF. The DNA for the CDR3 is TGTGCCACCAAGGTCACCGGGGAGCTGTTTTTT.

The chain has TRBV5-6 and TRBJ1-1; D is perhaps TRBD1 (6 bases). From germline, CDR1 is SGHDT and CDR2 YYEEEE. The ends were cut back, 4 bases at V and 6 bases at J, with 16 bases in the middle. The length of the CDR3 is 14 residues. The CDR3 loop is CASSRGALRAEAFF. CDR3 bases: TGTGCCAGCAGCAGGGGGGCACTCAGAGCTGAAGCTTTCTTT.

The gene calls are TRBV5-1 and TRBJ2-1, with D uncertain. The germline V gene encodes CDR1 SGHRS and CDR2 YFSETQ. The CDR3 sequence is 14 residues long. V was trimmed by 5 bases and J by 0 bases, leaving 9 bases between them. CDR3 amino acids: CASRLQSSYNEQFF. The CDR3 bases are TGCGCCAGCAGACTCCAGAGCTCCTACAATGAGCAGTTCTTC.

There are a few counts of this clone. The chain employs TRBV5-6 and TRBJ2-5; TRBD2 aligns across 8 bases. V shed 0 bases and J 2 bases; nucleotides not matched to a gene: 0. CDR1 is SGHDT, CDR2 YYEEEE, per germline. The CDR3 covers 14 residues. CDR3 sequence: CASSLAGGQETQYF. The CDR3, as DNA: TGTGCCAGCAGCTTGGCGGGGGGGCAAGAGACCCAGTACTTC.